These 3 T cell receptor beta chains were all obtained from the same sample, sequenced in a study of OX40 agonist ivuxolimab in advanced cancers. TCRdb's copy holds only in-frame clones and misses some; the assay was immunoSEQ multiplex PCR. The sample includes some 33,000 clones, roughly 79% of them seen just once. The sample consisted of CD4+ or CD8+ T cells sorted from blood, taken in a trial of the OX40 agonist ivuxolimab. The receptor set was obtained from an adult with an advanced solid tumor such as melanoma, head and neck, liver or kidney cancer.

The rearrangement uses TRBV19 and TRBJ2-3, with 7 bases fitting TRBD2. The germline CDR1 and CDR2 sequences are LNHDA and SQIVND (reference sequence). The CDR3 contains 14 residues. The J segment lost 4 bases and the V segment lost 3 bases, leaving 4 bases of the junction unmatched. CDR3 DNA sequence: TGTGCCAGTAGTATCGGGGGGTACTCAGATACGCAGTATTTT. Amino acids: CASSIGGYSDTQYF.

The chain's CDR3 is CASSLDRWGLGVYEQYF. In DNA, the CDR3 is TGTGCCAGCAGCTTAGATCGGTGGGGGCTTGGTGTCTACGAGCAGTACTTC. This chain joins TRBV11-2 and TRBJ2-7, with D possibly matching TRBD1 (6 bases). V shed 0 bases and J shed 3 bases, with 18 bases lying between them. CDR1 is SGHAT and CDR2 is FQNNGV in the germline V gene. The length of the CDR3 is 17 residues.

This rearrangement joins TRBV7-2 to TRBJ1-3; 9 positions agree with TRBD1. V was pared by 5 bases and J by 4 bases, with 6 bases of the junction left unmatched. Germline V lookup: CDR1 SGHTA, CDR2 FQGNSA. This CDR3 comprises 15 residues. CDR3 sequence: CASSPRQGGGNTIYF. CDR3 sequence (DNA): TGTGCCAGCAGCCCGAGACAGGGGGGGGGAAACACCATATATTTT.